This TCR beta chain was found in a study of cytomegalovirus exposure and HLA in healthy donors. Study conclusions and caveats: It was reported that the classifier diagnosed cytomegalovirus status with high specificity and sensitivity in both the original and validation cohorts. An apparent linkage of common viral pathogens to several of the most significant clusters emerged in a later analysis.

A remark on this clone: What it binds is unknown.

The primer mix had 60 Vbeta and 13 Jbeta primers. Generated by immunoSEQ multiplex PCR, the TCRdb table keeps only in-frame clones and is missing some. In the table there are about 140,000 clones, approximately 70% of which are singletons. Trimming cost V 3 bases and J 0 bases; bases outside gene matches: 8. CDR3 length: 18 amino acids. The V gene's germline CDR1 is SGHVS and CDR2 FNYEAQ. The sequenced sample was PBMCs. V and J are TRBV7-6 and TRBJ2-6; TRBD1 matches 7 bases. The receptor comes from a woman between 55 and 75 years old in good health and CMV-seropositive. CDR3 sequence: CASSFRDRLFSGANVLTF. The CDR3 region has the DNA TGTGCCAGCAGCTTCCGGGACAGACTATTCTCTGGGGCCAACGTCCTGACTTTC. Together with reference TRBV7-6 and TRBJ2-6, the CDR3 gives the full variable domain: GAGVSQSPRYKVTKRGQDVALRCDPISGHVSLYWYRQALGQGPEFLTYFNYEAQQDKSGLPNDRFSAERPEGSISTLTIQRTEQRDSAMYRCASSFRDRLFSGANVLTFGAGSRLTVL.